This T cell receptor beta chain is from a study of human T cells and chemical hapten exposure. Remarks on this clonotype: What it binds is unknown.

This sample's time point: pre-sensitization, week 0. Treatment of the sample: therapeutic diphenylcyclopropenone sensitization with weekly scalp DPC. Findings of the study overall: As patch test score rose, PT1 expanded TCR counts tended to rise as well.

Trimming at V came to 2 bases and at J to 0 bases, leaving 14 bases not matched to a gene. The CDR3 consists of 20 residues. Germline V lookup: CDR1 SGHTA, CDR2 FQGNSA. TCRdb called the RACE reads again in MiXCR, with one record for every CDR3 protein. This table has some 400,000 distinct CDR3 sequences, approximately 5.1% appearing once. The starting material was whole blood, obtained in connection with sensitization to the hapten diphenylcyclopropenone (DPC). The sequence came from a woman in her 50s with alopecia areata. Some clones in this sample may be carry-over from other donors' samples. The chain combines TRBV7-2 with TRBJ2-3; 10 bases fit TRBD2. CDR3 in amino acids: CASSLPRGSGRLGSTDTQYF. Written as DNA, the CDR3 is TGTGCCAGCAGCTTACCCCGAGGTAGCGGGAGGCTCGGGAGCACAGATACGCAGTATTTT. Drawing the rest from reference TRBV7-2 and TRBJ2-3, the complete variable domain is GAGVSQSPSNKVTEKGKDVELRCDPISGHTALYWYRQSLGQGLEFLIYFQGNSAPDKSGLPSDRFSAERTGGSVSTLTIQRTQQEDSAVYLCASSLPRGSGRLGSTDTQYFGPGTRLTVL.